This TCR beta chain came from a study of blood T cell repertoires in COVID-19. Study-level information: Collection of acute and convalescent COVID-19 samples took place in the United States, Italy and Spain. Sample material is recorded as cDNA or gDNA derived from T cells, B-cell-depleted T cells, or PBMCs.

The authors' processing: Amplifying reference gene primers gave estimates of nucleated cell counts. Measured with immunoSEQ multiplex PCR; TCRdb has only the in-frame clones, and not every one. V and J calls and clone size are given by that table; D and trimming were obtained from the DNA. The sample lists roughly 260,000 clones, more than 70% seen once, with 2% to 2.5% in the top ten. There are a few counts of this clone. The germline V gene has CDR1 SGHAT and CDR2 FQNNGV. The V and J ends lost 3 bases and 2 bases respectively, with 13 bases between them. This CDR3 has 16 amino acids. This sequence was found in a woman aged 40 to 50 who had recovered from COVID-19. The chain uses TRBV11-2 and TRBJ2-2; D call uncertain. The source material was peripheral blood. The CDR3, as DNA: TGTGCCAGCAGCTTTTCAGGATCAACTAACACCGGGGAGCTGTTTTTT. Translated, it gives CASSFSGSTNTGELFF.